This paragraph covers one T cell receptor (beta chain) sequence. Its antigen is not identified. Trimming removed 0 bases at V and 0 bases at J, with 9 bases between. CDR3 length equals 16 residues. CDR1 is MNHEY, CDR2 SVGAGI, per germline. The sample belongs to a study of cytomegalovirus exposure and HLA in healthy donors. Study in general: Some 90 million unique TCRs from HLA-typed donors were held in an early data release. Findings of the study overall: Fewer N-insertions than the roughly 670-donor mean were reportedly shown by an Asian-associated ancestry cluster in a later analysis. Roughly uniform depth of sequencing across donors was assumed in presence/absence analyses. With DRB1 most and HLA-C fewest, TCR association rates differed between HLA loci in a later analysis.

PCR primers comprised 60 Vbeta and 13 Jbeta primers. Measured with immunoSEQ multiplex PCR; TCRdb has only the in-frame clones, and not every one. The listing records 90,000 to 130,000 clones. The TCR originated in a man aged 40-50 years in good health and CMV-seropositive. The chain couples TRBV6-5 to TRBJ1-3; D is uncertain. Sequencing was performed on PBMCs. CDR3 in amino acids: CASSYSRPSSGNTIYF. CDR3 DNA: TGTGCCAGCAGTTACTCGAGGCCGAGCTCTGGAAACACCATATATTTT.